Described below is a single TCR beta chain sequence and its context. Its cognate antigen has yet to be identified. Nothing much larger sits one base from this clone, and base qualities are not available. This entry is derived from a study of T cell changes during pregnancy in multiple sclerosis (dated by TCRdb to the late 2010s). A note on the overall study: In women with multiple sclerosis, the researchers looked at how the T cell repertoire shifted as pregnancy progressed.

After removal of 2 bases from V and 3 bases from J, the junction retains 9 bases not matched to a gene. Inclusive of the bounding cysteine and phenylalanine, the CDR3 is 18 residues long. Only CDR3 DNA remains: 54 bases, in frame from the first base. CDR1 is given as LGHNA and CDR2 as YSLEER, both from the germline V gene. Receptors were amplified or captured by the immunoSEQ multiplex PCR assay. This immuneACCESS table, as held by TCRdb, lists in-frame sequences with V and J called but not all clones. Of the missing ones, under half trace to an unresolved V gene in checked studies; the others have no known cause. The sample table holds about 57,000 clones, of which roughly 92% were seen once. Jointly, the top ten make up 0.7% to 0.9% of the sample.

This receptor chain uses TRBV4-3 and TRBJ2-3, with TRBD2 identical over 12 junction bases. The specimen was CD4+ T cells from peripheral blood mononuclear cells, collected in the third trimester of pregnancy. This TCR was recovered from a female donor with multiple sclerosis, enrolled in a pregnancy study. The base sequence is TGCGCCAGCAGCCAATCGATCCTAGCGGGGGGGCCTACAGATACGCAGTATTTT. This encodes CASSQSILAGGPTDTQYF.